Below are 27 T cell receptor beta chains sequenced from a single sample in a study of shared clonotypes between healthy human individuals. Sequencing was performed with immunoSEQ multiplex PCR; in TCRdb, only in-frame clones are kept and a portion is missing. This table holds roughly 1,800,000 clones, about 94% found once. Naive-designated CD8 cells lacked CD45RO, were positively enriched for CCR7, and omitted terminally differentiated effector memory CD45RA+ cells. Sequencing was carried out using naive CD8+ T cells sorted from blood. These receptors came from a man aged 18 to 30 in good health.

V and J are TRBV10-2 and TRBJ1-3, with D possibly being TRBD1 (5 bases). This CDR3 contains 12 residues. Germline CDR1 reads WSHSY; CDR2 reads SAAADI. With 9 bases removed from V and 8 bases from J, the gap between germline ends came to 14 bases. The CDR3 region has the DNA TGCGCCAGTCGTGAAGGGGCGCACACCATATATTTT. This codes for CASREGAHTIYF.

The chain carries TRBV9 and TRBJ1-2, with TRBD1 as a possible D gene (5 bases). Deletions cut 6 bases from V and 7 bases from J, with 10 bases between. The CDR3 is 11 residues long. Germline lookup yields CDR1 SGDLS and CDR2 YYNGEE. The DNA for the CDR3 is TGTGCCAGCATTGGGGGTAGTGGCTACACCTTC. Translating it yields CASIGGSGYTF.

This clone was detected only once. V gene TRBV9 combines with J gene TRBJ2-7; TRBD1 matches at 9 bases. This CDR3 has 14 residues. V gave up 4 bases and J gave up 7 bases; unmatched junction bases: 9. Per the germline V gene, CDR1 is SGDLS and CDR2 is YYNGEE. CDR3 sequence reads: CASSTDRGISEQYF. The CDR3 DNA reads TGTGCCAGCAGCACTGACAGGGGGATTTCGGAGCAGTACTTC. The full variable domain, with the rest looked up from reference TRBV9 and TRBJ2-7, is DSGVTQTPKHLITATGQRVTLRCSPRSGDLSVYWYQQSLDQGLQFLIQYYNGEERAKGNILERFSAQQFPDLHSELNLSSLELGDSALYFCASSTDRGISEQYFGPGTRLTVT.

The chain links TRBV4-1 to TRBJ1-1; 7 positions match TRBD1. The CDR3 spans 12 residues. The trim removed 3 bases at V and 7 bases at J, leaving 2 bases unmatched. CDR1 and CDR2 from the germline V gene are MGHRA and YSYEKL. CDR3 in DNA: TGCGCCAGCAGCCAGACAGGGTATGAAGCTTTCTTT. Translating it yields CASSQTGYEAFF.

This chain connects TRBV4-1 to TRBJ1-1; D gene uncertain. The CDR3 loop spans 14 amino acids. Germline V gene data show CDR1 as MGHRA and CDR2 as YSYEKL. V was trimmed by 4 bases and J by 5 bases, leaving 14 bases between them. In nucleotides, the CDR3 is TGCGCCAGCAGCCTACGTATCGGGATAACTGAAGCTTTCTTT. This encodes CASSLRIGITEAFF.

The chain carries TRBV7-8 and TRBJ2-3; 10 bases line up with TRBD2. The CDR3 is 19 amino acids. CDR1 is SGHVS, CDR2 FQNEAQ, per germline. Losses at the gene ends were 2 bases for V and 2 bases for J; bases not matched to a gene: 13. In DNA form, the CDR3 reads TGTGCCAGCAGCTTAAGAGTAGCGGGAGGTAGTTTCCCCACAGATACGCAGTATTTT. This sequence encodes CASSLRVAGGSFPTDTQYF.

This chain uses TRBV28 with TRBJ2-3, with 11 bases aligning to TRBD2. The germline CDR1 and CDR2 sequences are MDHEN and SYDVKM. There are 18 residues in the CDR3. J gave up 2 bases and V 6 bases, and 13 bases lay outside the gene matches. CDR3 in amino acids: CASSWLAGGLAYTDTQYF. CDR3 in DNA: TGTGCCAGCAGCTGGCTAGCGGGGGGCCTGGCCTACACAGATACGCAGTATTTT. The entire variable domain, with the rest obtained from reference TRBV28 and TRBJ2-3, is as follows: DVKVTQSSRYLVKRTGEKVFLECVQDMDHENMFWYRQDPGLGLRLIYFSYDVKMKEKGDIPEGYSVSREKKERFSLILESASTNQTSMYLCASSWLAGGLAYTDTQYFGPGTRLTVL.

On this clone itself: The identical CDR3 is also encoded by other nucleotide sequences in the sample. The chain employs TRBV2 and TRBJ2-7, with D unresolved. The V gene lost 4 bases and the J gene lost 3 bases, with 4 bases spanning the gap. Germline assignment: CDR1 SNHLY and CDR2 FYNNEI. The CDR3 loop spans 11 amino acids. CDR3 sequence: CASSALYEQYF. CDR3 DNA: TGTGCCAGCAGTGCGCTCTACGAGCAGTACTTC.

Concerning this clone: The same CDR3 is also encoded by other DNA sequences in this sample. V gene TRBV27 combines with J gene TRBJ1-6, with 8 bases that match TRBD1. The CDR3 spans 16 residues. J lost 5 bases, V lost 5 bases, and 8 bases had no gene match. Germline V gene lookup returns CDR1 MNHEY and CDR2 SMNVEV (reference sequence). The CDR3 DNA is TGTGCCAGCAGTCCTTCGACAGGGGAACATAATTCACCCCTCCACTTT. Amino acid sequence: CASSPSTGEHNSPLHF.

This chain connects TRBV28 to TRBJ2-7, with TRBD2 identical over 7 bases. V dropped 3 bases and J dropped 3; count of bases not matched to a gene: 8. Germline V CDR1 and CDR2: MDHEN, SYDVKM. The CDR3 spans 15 residues. The CDR3 sequence: CASSFLASGYYEQYF. CDR3 coding DNA: TGTGCCAGCAGTTTTTTGGCTAGCGGATACTACGAGCAGTACTTC.

This rearrangement joins TRBV13 to TRBJ2-5; no clear D. The germline V gene has CDR1 PRHDT and CDR2 FYEKMQ (reference sequence). CDR3 length: 13 amino acids. Trimming left V 5 bases short and J 2 bases short, with 9 bases between. CDR3 nucleotide sequence: TGTGCCAGCAGCACCGGGCTACAAGAGACCCAGTACTTC. It is translated as CASSTGLQETQYF.

Remarks on this clone: Other nucleotide sequences in the sample specify the same CDR3. The chain has TRBV5-6 and TRBJ2-3; D remains unclear. Per germline, CDR1 SGHDT and CDR2 YYEEEE. V dropped 0 bases and J dropped 6 bases, with 5 bases sitting between them. The CDR3 is 12 residues long. The CDR3 sequence is CASSLGEDTQYF. The CDR3 coding sequence is TGTGCCAGCAGCTTGGGTGAGGATACGCAGTATTTT.

This chain uses TRBV6-1 with TRBJ1-3; D remains unclear. Between the trimmed V and J ends, which lost 5 bases and 1 base, there was a span of 9 bases. Germline-derived CDR1 and CDR2 are MNHNS and SASEGT. CDR3 length: 14 amino acids. CDR3 nucleotides: TGTGCCAGCAGTAGGATAGGGTCTGGAAACACCATATATTTT. Translation gives CASSRIGSGNTIYF.

CDR3 DNA: TGTGCCAGCAGTTACTCGGACAGGGTGACGTACGAGCAGTACTTC. Its protein is CASSYSDRVTYEQYF. This chain uses TRBV6-6 with TRBJ2-7, with 8 bases aligning to TRBD1. Losses at the gene ends were 0 bases for V and 4 bases for J; bases not matched to a gene: 5. This CDR3 spans 15 amino acids. CDR1 is MNHNY, CDR2 SVGAGI, per germline (reference sequence).

This chain joins TRBV4-1 and TRBJ1-2, with D perhaps TRBD1 (5 bases). Germline V gives CDR1 MGHRA, CDR2 YSYEKL. This CDR3 is built from 12 residues. V was pared by 1 base and J by 13 bases, with 13 bases between. CDR3 loop: CASSQVSRVVTF. CDR3 DNA: TGCGCCAGCAGCCAAGTATCCAGGGTGGTCACCTTC.

This chain joins TRBV7-2 and TRBJ2-7; D might be TRBD1 or TRBD2, each matching 5 bases. V shed 2 bases and J shed 7 bases, with 15 bases lying between them. This CDR3 has 14 residues. Germline V CDR1 and CDR2: SGHTA, FQGNSA. Here the CDR3 DNA reads TGTGCCAGCAGCTTACTAGCCGACTGGGGGGAGCAGTACTTC. Translated: CASSLLADWGEQYF.

The rearrangement uses TRBV9 and TRBJ1-2; 8 nucleotides align to TRBD1. This CDR3 comprises 14 residues. Trimming at V came to 3 bases and at J to 6 bases, leaving 7 bases not matched to a gene. CDR1 is SGDLS, CDR2 YYNGEE, per germline. In DNA, the CDR3 is TGTGCCAGCAGCGCCGAGGACAGGGAGAATGGCTACACCTTC. Its translation is CASSAEDRENGYTF. The whole variable domain, remainder taken from reference TRBV9 and TRBJ1-2, is DSGVTQTPKHLITATGQRVTLRCSPRSGDLSVYWYQQSLDQGLQFLIQYYNGEERAKGNILERFSAQQFPDLHSELNLSSLELGDSALYFCASSAEDRENGYTFGSGTRLTVV.

This sequence joins TRBV7-8 and TRBJ2-7; D possibly corresponds to TRBD2 (5 bases). The CDR3 covers 15 residues. Trimming removed 5 bases from V and 4 bases from J, with 18 bases in between. In germline, CDR1 is SGHVS, CDR2 FQNEAQ. The CDR3 sequence: CASSPDSQNLYEQYF. CDR3 sequence (DNA): TGTGCCAGCAGCCCGGACTCACAAAACCTTTACGAGCAGTACTTC.

The rearrangement joins TRBV7-9 to TRBJ2-3; D ambiguous. The germline gives CDR1 SEHNR, CDR2 FQNEAQ (reference sequence). This CDR3 has 15 amino acids. Trimming stripped 5 bases from V and 0 bases from J, with 12 bases between. CDR3 bases: TGTGCCAGCAGCCTTCTCCTACCGAGCACAGATACGCAGTATTTT. Its protein product is CASSLLLPSTDTQYF.

About this clone itself: This same CDR3 is encoded by further DNA sequences in the sample. Written as DNA, the CDR3 is TGTGCCAGCAGCGTAGCTTCAGGGGGCTACGAGCAGTACTTC. This sequence encodes CASSVASGGYEQYF. The chain combines TRBV9 with TRBJ2-7; 7 nucleotides agree with TRBD1. Germline-derived CDR1 and CDR2 are SGDLS and YYNGEE. This CDR3 spans 14 amino acids. V was pared by 0 bases and J by 3 bases, with 3 bases of the junction left unmatched.

This chain uses TRBV28 with TRBJ2-7; D uncertain. The CDR3 is made up of 15 amino acids. Germline CDR1 MDHEN, CDR2 SYDVKM. V lost 2 bases and J 0 bases, leaving 11 bases between the germline ends. CDR3 loop: CASSLKGHGSYEQYF. The DNA for the CDR3 is TGTGCCAGCAGTTTAAAGGGCCACGGCTCCTACGAGCAGTACTTC.

V usage is TRBV5-1 and J usage is TRBJ1-6; 8 positions agree with TRBD1. CDR3 length equals 18 residues. The V and J ends lost 5 bases and 0 bases, in that order; junction bases with no gene match: 10. The germline V gene has CDR1 SGHRS and CDR2 YFSETQ. CDR3 coding DNA: TGCGCCAGCAGTTTGTACCGGACAGGGAGCTCCTATAATTCACCCCTCCACTTT. This translates into CASSLYRTGSSYNSPLHF.

The rearrangement joins TRBV28 to TRBJ2-5, with D possibly matching TRBD1 (5 bases). Per the germline V gene, CDR1 is MDHEN and CDR2 is SYDVKM. Deletions cut 8 bases from V and 0 bases from J, with 13 bases between. The CDR3 covers 14 residues. CDR3 amino acids: CASSPTEYQETQYF. CDR3 bases: TGTGCCAGCTCCCCGACAGAGTACCAAGAGACCCAGTACTTC.

CDR3 loop: CASALAGSNYGYTF. DNA of the CDR3: TGTGCCAGCGCTCTTGCGGGGTCTAACTATGGCTACACCTTC. V gene TRBV27 combines with J gene TRBJ1-2; the D is unclear. The V and J ends lost 8 bases and 0 bases respectively, with 13 bases between them. The CDR3 has 14 amino acids. The V gene's germline CDR1 is MNHEY and CDR2 SMNVEV (reference sequence).

CDR3 region: CASSLIGAPNTEAFF. In DNA form, the CDR3 reads TGTGCCAGCAGCTTAATAGGGGCACCGAACACTGAAGCTTTCTTT. The chain joins TRBV7-9 to TRBJ1-1, with D possibly TRBD1 on 5 matching bases. The CDR3 covers 15 residues. V was cut by 2 bases and J by 1 base, with 11 bases left in between. Germline values: CDR1 SEHNR, CDR2 FQNEAQ (reference sequence).

This chain joins TRBV13 and TRBJ2-2; 11 nucleotides match TRBD2. There are 16 residues in the CDR3. Germline V gives CDR1 PRHDT, CDR2 FYEKMQ (reference sequence). V was clipped by 4 bases and J by 5 bases; unmatched bases: 6. In DNA, the CDR3 is TGTGCCAGCAGCTCGGGACTAGCGGTCGGTACCGGGGAGCTGTTTTTT. Protein: CASSSGLAVGTGELFF.

With regard to this clone: The same CDR3 can be traced to other DNA sequences in this sample. J is TRBJ2-7 and V is TRBV4-1; TRBD1 matches at 10 bases. Germline values: CDR1 MGHRA, CDR2 YSYEKL. The CDR3 is made up of 16 amino acids. The J segment lost 2 bases and the V segment lost 0 bases, leaving 4 bases of the junction unmatched. The CDR3 region is CASSQDAGQGTYEQYF. DNA of the CDR3: TGCGCCAGCAGCCAAGATGCGGGACAGGGGACCTACGAGCAGTACTTC.